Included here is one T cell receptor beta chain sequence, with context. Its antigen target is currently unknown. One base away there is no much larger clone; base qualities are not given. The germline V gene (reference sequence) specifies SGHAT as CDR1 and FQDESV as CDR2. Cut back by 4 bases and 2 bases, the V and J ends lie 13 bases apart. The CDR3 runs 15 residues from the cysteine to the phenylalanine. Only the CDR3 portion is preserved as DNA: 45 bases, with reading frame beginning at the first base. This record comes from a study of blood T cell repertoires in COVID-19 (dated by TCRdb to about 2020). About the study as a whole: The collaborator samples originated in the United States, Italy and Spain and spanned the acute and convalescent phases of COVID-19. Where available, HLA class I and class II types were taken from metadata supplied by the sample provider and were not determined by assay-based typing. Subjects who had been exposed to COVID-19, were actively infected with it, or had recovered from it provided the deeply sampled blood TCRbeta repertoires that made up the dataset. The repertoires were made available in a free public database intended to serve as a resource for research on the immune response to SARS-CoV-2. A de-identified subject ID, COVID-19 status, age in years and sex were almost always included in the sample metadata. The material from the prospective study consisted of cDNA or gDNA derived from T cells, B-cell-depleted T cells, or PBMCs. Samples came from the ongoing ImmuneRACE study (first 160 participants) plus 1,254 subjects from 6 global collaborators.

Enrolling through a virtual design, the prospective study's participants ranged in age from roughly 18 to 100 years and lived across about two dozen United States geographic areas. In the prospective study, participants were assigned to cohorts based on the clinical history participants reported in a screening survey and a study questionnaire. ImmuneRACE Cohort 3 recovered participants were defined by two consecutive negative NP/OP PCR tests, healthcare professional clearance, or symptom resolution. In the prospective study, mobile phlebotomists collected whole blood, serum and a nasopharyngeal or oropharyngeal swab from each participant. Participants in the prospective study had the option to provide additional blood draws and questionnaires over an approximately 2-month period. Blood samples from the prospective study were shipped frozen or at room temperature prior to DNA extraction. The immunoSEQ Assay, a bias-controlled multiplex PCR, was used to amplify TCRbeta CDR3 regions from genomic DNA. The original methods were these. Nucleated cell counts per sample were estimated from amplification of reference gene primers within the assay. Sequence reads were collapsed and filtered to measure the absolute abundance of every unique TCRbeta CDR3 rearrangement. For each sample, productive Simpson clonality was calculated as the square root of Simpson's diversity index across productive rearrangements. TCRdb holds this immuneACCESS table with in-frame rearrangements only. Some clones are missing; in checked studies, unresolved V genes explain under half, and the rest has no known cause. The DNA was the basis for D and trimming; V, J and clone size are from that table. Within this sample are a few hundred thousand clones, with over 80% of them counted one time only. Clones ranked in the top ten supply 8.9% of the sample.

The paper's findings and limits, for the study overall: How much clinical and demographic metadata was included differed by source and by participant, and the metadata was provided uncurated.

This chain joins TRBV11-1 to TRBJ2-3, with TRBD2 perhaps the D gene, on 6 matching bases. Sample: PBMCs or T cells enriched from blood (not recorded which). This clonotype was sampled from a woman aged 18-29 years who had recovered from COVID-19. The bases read TGTGCCAGCAGCTATTCCGGGACTTTCACAGATACGCAGTATTTT. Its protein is CASSYSGTFTDTQYF.